The 25 T cell receptor beta chains presented below share a single source sample, sequenced in a study of T cell changes during pregnancy in multiple sclerosis. Sequenced by immunoSEQ multiplex PCR; TCRdb stores in-frame clones only, minus some. Of roughly 50,000 clones listed, approximately 94% are singletons. Material: CD8+ T cells from peripheral blood mononuclear cells, obtained in the third trimester of pregnancy. The source is a female donor with multiple sclerosis, enrolled in a pregnancy study.

The gene calls are TRBV5-1 and TRBJ2-3; D is uncertain. The V end was cut by 3 bases, the J end by 1 base, with 15 bases between. The germline CDR1 and CDR2 sequences are SGHRS and YFSETQ. The CDR3 runs to 16 residues. Here the CDR3 reads CASSSKTNWGTDTQYF. The DNA of the CDR3 is TGCGCCAGCAGCTCTAAGACAAATTGGGGCACAGATACGCAGTATTTT. Based on the CDR3 plus reference TRBV5-1 and TRBJ2-3, the full variable domain is KAGVTQTPRYLIKTRGQQVTLSCSPISGHRSVSWYQQTPGQGLQFLFEYFSETQRNKGNFPGRFSGRQFSNSRSEMNVSTLELGDSALYLCASSSKTNWGTDTQYFGPGTRLTVL.

This sequence joins TRBV2 and TRBJ2-7, with 7 bases fitting TRBD1. The CDR3 is 15 residues long. V dropped 5 bases and J dropped 0; count of bases not matched to a gene: 7. Germline V gene sequence: CDR1 SNHLY, CDR2 FYNNEI. The CDR3 region is CASSPTGFSSYEQYF. The CDR3 DNA reads TGTGCCAGCAGTCCGACAGGGTTCAGCTCCTACGAGCAGTACTTC.

The CDR3 protein is CASSDGQESYEQYF. The DNA for the CDR3 is TGTGCCAGCAGTGACGGACAGGAATCCTACGAGCAGTACTTC. The rearrangement links TRBV2 to TRBJ2-7; 7 bases agree with TRBD1. V lost 3 bases to trimming and J lost 1 base; unmatched junction nucleotides: 3. The CDR3 covers 14 residues. The germline V gene has CDR1 SNHLY and CDR2 FYNNEI.

The CDR3 sequence is CASSILAGREQYF. For the CDR3, the DNA is TGTGCCAGTAGTATATTAGCGGGGAGGGAGCAGTACTTC. The rearrangement joins TRBV19 to TRBJ2-7; 8 bases are a match to TRBD2. Trimming took 2 bases from V and 7 from J; bases not matched to a gene: 4. The CDR3 runs to 13 residues. The V gene's germline CDR1 is LNHDA and CDR2 SQIVND (reference sequence).

The chain links TRBV29-1 to TRBJ1-2; TRBD1 matches at 7 bases. V trimming: 0 bases; J trimming: 10 bases; junction bases outside the gene matches: 14. The CDR3 has 15 residues. Germline V gene sequence: CDR1 SQVTM, CDR2 ANQGSEA. CDR3 in amino acids: CSVEDPGGTEILYTF. DNA of the CDR3: TGCAGCGTTGAAGATCCGGGAGGGACAGAAATCCTCTACACCTTC.

This chain connects TRBV7-9 to TRBJ2-1; tentatively, D is TRBD1 (5 bases). Deletions cut 4 bases from V and 6 bases from J, with 22 bases between. This CDR3 is built from 17 residues. Germline lookup yields CDR1 SEHNR and CDR2 FQNEAQ (reference sequence). CDR3 nucleotide sequence: TGTGCCAGCAGCTCCGGCTGGGGCGCGCCTTATACCAATGAGCAGTTCTTC. This sequence encodes CASSSGWGAPYTNEQFF.

This chain links TRBV28 with TRBJ1-2; the match to TRBD1 covers 8 bases. With V trimmed by 7 bases and J by 1 base, 5 bases remained unmatched. The CDR3 has 14 amino acids. CDR1 and CDR2 from the germline V gene are MDHEN and SYDVKM. CDR3: CASTRGQGNYGYTF. The CDR3 DNA reads TGTGCCAGCACTAGAGGACAGGGTAACTATGGCTACACCTTC.

The V call is TRBV7-2, the J call TRBJ1-2, with D unresolved. CDR3 length: 11 amino acids. V gave up 5 bases and J gave up 14 bases, with 15 bases separating them. Germline loops: CDR1 SGHTA, CDR2 FQGNSA. The CDR3 is CASSRYELVTF. In nucleotides, the CDR3 is TGTGCCAGCAGCCGATATGAGCTAGTGACCTTC.

The gene calls are TRBV27 and TRBJ2-7, with D possibly TRBD2 on 6 matching bases. Germline V gives CDR1 MNHEY, CDR2 SMNVEV (reference sequence). The CDR3 runs to 14 residues. The V gene lost 3 bases and the J gene lost 9 bases, with 18 bases spanning the gap. CDR3 region: CASSLEGVNGGQYF. The CDR3 DNA follows: TGTGCCAGCAGTTTGGAGGGAGTCAATGGCGGGCAGTACTTC.

V is TRBV30 and J is TRBJ2-1; D gene uncertain. V lost 0 bases and J 5 bases, leaving 5 bases between the germline ends. The CDR3 is made up of 12 amino acids. Germline V gives CDR1 GTSNPN, CDR2 SVGIG (reference sequence). The CDR3 reads CAWSVHDNEQFF. For the CDR3, the DNA is TGTGCCTGGAGTGTACACGACAATGAGCAGTTCTTC.

This chain connects TRBV11-2 to TRBJ2-7; 11 positions match TRBD2. The CDR3 extends over 17 amino acids. Looked up from germline, CDR1 is SGHAT and CDR2 is FQNNGV. The V segment lost 3 bases and the J segment 2 bases; nucleotides outside the gene matches: 9. CDR3 sequence: CASSLGLADRPPYEQYF. The DNA of the CDR3 is TGTGCCAGCAGCTTGGGACTAGCGGACCGCCCGCCCTACGAGCAGTACTTC. The full variable domain, completed using reference TRBV11-2 and TRBJ2-7, is EAGVAQSPRYKIIEKRQSVAFWCNPISGHATLYWYQQILGQGPKLLIQFQNNGVVDDSQLPKDRFSAERLKGVDSTLKIQPAKLEDSAVYLCASSLGLADRPPYEQYFGPGTRLTVT.

The V call is TRBV6-5, the J call TRBJ1-5; D possibly corresponds to TRBD1 (6 bases). Trimming shortened V by 0 bases and J by 15 bases, and 18 bases separated the two germline ends. CDR3 length equals 14 residues. The germline gives CDR1 MNHEY, CDR2 SVGAGI. The CDR3 reads CASSYSPEQGISHF. Written as DNA, the CDR3 is TGTGCCAGCAGTTACTCCCCTGAACAGGGCATATCGCATTTT.

The CDR3 here is CASIGVNTEAFF. CDR3 nucleotides: TGTGCCAGCATAGGGGTGAACACTGAAGCTTTCTTT. The V gene is TRBV27, the J gene TRBJ1-1, with D tentatively TRBD1 (5 bases). Deletions cut 7 bases from V and 0 bases from J, with 6 bases between. In germline, CDR1 is MNHEY, CDR2 SMNVEV (reference sequence). CDR3 length: 12 amino acids.

The chain uses TRBV2 and TRBJ1-5; 8 bases fit TRBD1. Per the germline V gene, CDR1 is SNHLY and CDR2 is FYNNEI. This CDR3 comprises 19 residues. The V segment lost 4 bases and the J segment 0 bases; nucleotides outside the gene matches: 14. The CDR3 nucleotides are TGTGCCAGCAGTGCTGAAGAGGACAGGGCAGGTAATAGCAATCAGCCCCAGCATTTT. This gives the protein CASSAEEDRAGNSNQPQHF.

The rearrangement joins TRBV7-9 to TRBJ1-5, with 9 bases aligning to TRBD1. CDR1 SEHNR and CDR2 FQNEAQ come from the germline V gene (reference sequence). The CDR3 extends over 15 amino acids. Trimming took 5 bases from V and 5 from J; bases not matched to a gene: 7. CDR3 nucleotides: TGTGCCAGCAGCCGAAATTACAGGGGGCATCAGCCCCAGCATTTT. It codes for CASSRNYRGHQPQHF.

J is TRBJ2-7 and V is TRBV19; a weak D match, TRBD1 (6 bases). The CDR3 length is 14 residues. Trimming left V 5 bases short and J 4 bases short, with 15 bases between. Germline values: CDR1 LNHDA, CDR2 SQIVND (reference sequence). DNA for the CDR3: TGTGCCAGTAGTGCCGACAGGAGCAAATACGAGCAGTACTTC. It is translated as CASSADRSKYEQYF.

The chain links TRBV4-1 to TRBJ2-1, with 12 bases lining up with TRBD2. The V and J ends lost 0 bases and 9 bases, in that order; junction bases with no gene match: 6. Germline V gives CDR1 MGHRA, CDR2 YSYEKL. The CDR3 is 16 amino acids. The CDR3 region is CASSQDGLAGGSEQFF. The DNA for the CDR3 is TGCGCCAGCAGCCAAGATGGGCTAGCGGGAGGGTCTGAGCAGTTCTTC.

The chain couples TRBV19 to TRBJ2-7, with 9 nucleotides matching TRBD1. The CDR3 loop spans 17 amino acids. Per germline, CDR1 LNHDA and CDR2 SQIVND (reference sequence). Trimming took 3 bases from V and 6 from J; bases not matched to a gene: 15. The CDR3 DNA reads TGTGCCAGTAGTATCCACCACAGCGGGACAGGGTTACGCGAGCAGTACTTC. Its protein product is CASSIHHSGTGLREQYF.

The J gene is TRBJ1-1, the V gene TRBV2, with D possibly TRBD1 on 6 matching bases. Germline lookup yields CDR1 SNHLY and CDR2 FYNNEI. The CDR3 is made up of 16 amino acids. V was clipped by 4 bases and J by 0 bases, with 15 bases between them. CDR3 sequence reads: CASSGGKQGLNTEAFF. For the CDR3, the DNA is TGTGCCAGCAGTGGGGGGAAACAGGGATTGAACACTGAAGCTTTCTTT.

The V call is TRBV27, the J call TRBJ2-7; TRBD1 agrees at 9 bases. V gave up 5 bases and J gave up 6 bases; unmatched junction bases: 17. Germline V gene lookup returns CDR1 MNHEY and CDR2 SMNVEV (reference sequence). The CDR3 consists of 17 residues. The CDR3 coding sequence is TGTGCCAGCAGTCCCCCGGGACAGGGAAAGGTCTGGGGCGAGCAGTACTTC. Translated, it gives CASSPPGQGKVWGEQYF.

The chain links TRBV19 to TRBJ1-5, with a weak D call TRBD1 (5 bases). Trimming cost V 2 bases and J 2 bases, with 10 bases left between them. Germline CDR1 is LNHDA and CDR2 is SQIVND (reference sequence). The CDR3 is 15 amino acids. As DNA, the CDR3 is TGTGCCAGTAGTATACAGGGTTACGGCAATCAGCCCCAGCATTTT. It specifies CASSIQGYGNQPQHF.

The rearrangement joins TRBV29-1 to TRBJ1-4, with D uncertain. V was trimmed by 4 bases and J by 3 bases, leaving 18 bases between them. The CDR3 totals 16 residues. In germline, CDR1 is SQVTM, CDR2 ANQGSEA. The CDR3 region is CSVGGGDLTANEKLFF. The CDR3, as DNA: TGCAGCGTTGGCGGCGGTGACTTAACCGCTAATGAAAAACTGTTTTTT. The variable domain in full, with the rest retrieved from reference TRBV29-1 and TRBJ1-4, is SAVISQKPSRDICQRGTSLTIQCQVDSQVTMMFWYRQQPGQSLTLIATANQGSEATYESGFVIDKFPISRPNLTFSTLTVSNMSPEDSSIYLCSVGGGDLTANEKLFFGSGTQLSVL.

The chain combines TRBV7-9 with TRBJ1-2; possible D gene TRBD1, 6 bases. Germline CDR1 reads SEHNR; CDR2 reads FQNEAQ (reference sequence). The CDR3 covers 12 residues. Trimming left V 5 bases short and J 8 bases short, with 12 bases between. In nucleotides, the CDR3 is TGTGCCAGCAGCGACACAGGGAACGGCTACACCTTC. Translation: CASSDTGNGYTF.

The genes are TRBV5-1 and TRBJ2-5; a possible D gene is TRBD2 (5 bases). V was pared by 5 bases and J by 4 bases, with 18 bases between. CDR1 and CDR2 from the germline V gene are SGHRS and YFSETQ. There are 15 residues in the CDR3. DNA for the CDR3: TGCGCCAGCAGACCAATCTCTAGCCCCCGAGAGACCCAGTACTTC. It translates to CASRPISSPRETQYF.

The chain uses TRBV4-1 and TRBJ2-4; TRBD2 is a possible D gene (6 bases). Germline V gives CDR1 MGHRA, CDR2 YSYEKL. Trimming took off 1 base at V and 7 bases at J, with 20 bases between the two ends. CDR3 length: 17 amino acids. The CDR3: CASSQVSSRLDWNIQYF. Written as DNA, the CDR3 is TGCGCCAGCAGCCAAGTATCCAGCCGACTAGATTGGAACATTCAGTACTTC.